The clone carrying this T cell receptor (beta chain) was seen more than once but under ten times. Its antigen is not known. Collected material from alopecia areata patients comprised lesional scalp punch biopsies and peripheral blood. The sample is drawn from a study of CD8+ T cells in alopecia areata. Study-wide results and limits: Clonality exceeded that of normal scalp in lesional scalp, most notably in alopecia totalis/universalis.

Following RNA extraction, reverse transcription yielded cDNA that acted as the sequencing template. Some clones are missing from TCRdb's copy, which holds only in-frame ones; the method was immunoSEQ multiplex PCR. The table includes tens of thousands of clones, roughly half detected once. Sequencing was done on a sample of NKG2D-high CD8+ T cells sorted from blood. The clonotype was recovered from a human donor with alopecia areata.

CDR3 in amino acids: CATSARDSSYNEQFF. The CDR3 DNA reads as TGTGCCACCAGCGCGCGGGACAGCTCCTACAATGAGCAGTTCTTC. J is TRBJ2-1 and V is TRBV15; a weak D match, TRBD1 (7 bases). There are 15 residues in the CDR3. Between the trimmed V and J ends, which lost 5 bases and 0 bases, there was a span of 11 bases. Per germline, CDR1 LNHNV and CDR2 YYDKDF (reference sequence).